The table lists the clone carrying this T cell receptor beta chain with many counts. Antigen: not known. This entry is derived from a study of CD8+CD57+ T cells in acquired aplastic anemia. Study overall: Average DNA yield from sorted CD4+ and CD8+ cells was roughly 3 ug.

The V end lost 2 bases, the J end lost 5 bases, and 9 bases lay between the germline ends. The CDR3 is made up of 13 amino acids. Germline CDR1 is LGHDT and CDR2 is YNNKEL (reference sequence). Profiles of TCR beta VDJ and CDR3 were generated from a genomic DNA template. TCRdb redid the calling of the reads with MiXCR, one entry per CDR3 protein. The data show 220,000 or so distinct CDR3 sequences, approximately 65% seen once. General study findings and limits: Fewer than 30 CD8+ CDR3 sequences were shared between patients and controls.

It was patients with CD8+CD57+ cell expansion by flow cytometry who were chosen for sequencing. The patients all had a severe acquired aplastic anemia diagnosis. The sequence derives from a human donor with aplastic anemia. The sequenced sample consisted of sorted CD4+, CD8+, or CD8+CD57+ T cells (not recorded which) from PBMCs. V gene TRBV3-1 combines with J gene TRBJ2-5; D may be TRBD1 (6 bases). For the CDR3, the DNA is TGTGCCAGCAGCCAACCAGGGGAGGAGACCCAGTACTTC. Its protein is CASSQPGEETQYF.